What follows describes a single T cell receptor beta chain. The antigen is undetermined. TCRdb processed the 5' RACE reads anew with MiXCR; each CDR3 protein has one entry. The sample has about 450,000 distinct CDR3 sequences; approximately 26% are singletons. The entry originates in a study of CD8 T cells in ankylosing spondylitis. Study-wide points: Matched ankylosing spondylitis synovial fluid reportedly showed significant enrichment of disease-linked clones. Roughly eight highly homologous variants made up a TCR beta motif that seemed to typify ankylosing spondylitis blood.

The receptor was isolated from a male donor with ankylosing spondylitis. The sample consisted of blood, either unsorted or a sorted T cell fraction (not recorded which).

The CDR3 sequence: CASSLGDLTDTQYF. Here the CDR3 DNA reads TGCGCCAGCAGCCTAGGGGACCTCACAGATACGCAGTATTTT. The chain joins TRBV5-1 to TRBJ2-3; TRBD1 or TRBD2 may be the D gene (5 bases each). Germline CDR1 is SGHRS and CDR2 is YFSETQ. CDR3 length: 14 residues. V lost 4 bases to trimming and J lost 2 bases, with 11 bases between them.